The clone carrying this TCR beta chain was recorded at least ten times. MiXCR was used by TCRdb to re-call the PCR reads. The sample records tens of thousands of clones, more than 9.5% being singletons. Not a single patient had been given any form of treatment at any point before undergoing thyroid surgery. This sample stems from a study of metastatic and nonmetastatic thyroid tumors. This receptor was identified in a female donor with papillary thyroid cancer or a benign thyroid nodule (not recorded which). Some clones in this sample may be carry-over from other donors' samples. Sequencing used blood.

The CDR3 region is CASSMKTRGEQYF. The CDR3 nucleotides read TGTGCCAGTAGTATGAAGACTAGAGGCGAGCAGTACTTC. The chain couples TRBV19 to TRBJ2-7, with D possibly TRBD2 on 6 matching bases. There are 13 residues in the CDR3. Per the germline V gene, CDR1 is LNHDA and CDR2 is SQIVND (reference sequence). Trimming stripped 3 bases from V and 6 bases from J, with 12 bases between.